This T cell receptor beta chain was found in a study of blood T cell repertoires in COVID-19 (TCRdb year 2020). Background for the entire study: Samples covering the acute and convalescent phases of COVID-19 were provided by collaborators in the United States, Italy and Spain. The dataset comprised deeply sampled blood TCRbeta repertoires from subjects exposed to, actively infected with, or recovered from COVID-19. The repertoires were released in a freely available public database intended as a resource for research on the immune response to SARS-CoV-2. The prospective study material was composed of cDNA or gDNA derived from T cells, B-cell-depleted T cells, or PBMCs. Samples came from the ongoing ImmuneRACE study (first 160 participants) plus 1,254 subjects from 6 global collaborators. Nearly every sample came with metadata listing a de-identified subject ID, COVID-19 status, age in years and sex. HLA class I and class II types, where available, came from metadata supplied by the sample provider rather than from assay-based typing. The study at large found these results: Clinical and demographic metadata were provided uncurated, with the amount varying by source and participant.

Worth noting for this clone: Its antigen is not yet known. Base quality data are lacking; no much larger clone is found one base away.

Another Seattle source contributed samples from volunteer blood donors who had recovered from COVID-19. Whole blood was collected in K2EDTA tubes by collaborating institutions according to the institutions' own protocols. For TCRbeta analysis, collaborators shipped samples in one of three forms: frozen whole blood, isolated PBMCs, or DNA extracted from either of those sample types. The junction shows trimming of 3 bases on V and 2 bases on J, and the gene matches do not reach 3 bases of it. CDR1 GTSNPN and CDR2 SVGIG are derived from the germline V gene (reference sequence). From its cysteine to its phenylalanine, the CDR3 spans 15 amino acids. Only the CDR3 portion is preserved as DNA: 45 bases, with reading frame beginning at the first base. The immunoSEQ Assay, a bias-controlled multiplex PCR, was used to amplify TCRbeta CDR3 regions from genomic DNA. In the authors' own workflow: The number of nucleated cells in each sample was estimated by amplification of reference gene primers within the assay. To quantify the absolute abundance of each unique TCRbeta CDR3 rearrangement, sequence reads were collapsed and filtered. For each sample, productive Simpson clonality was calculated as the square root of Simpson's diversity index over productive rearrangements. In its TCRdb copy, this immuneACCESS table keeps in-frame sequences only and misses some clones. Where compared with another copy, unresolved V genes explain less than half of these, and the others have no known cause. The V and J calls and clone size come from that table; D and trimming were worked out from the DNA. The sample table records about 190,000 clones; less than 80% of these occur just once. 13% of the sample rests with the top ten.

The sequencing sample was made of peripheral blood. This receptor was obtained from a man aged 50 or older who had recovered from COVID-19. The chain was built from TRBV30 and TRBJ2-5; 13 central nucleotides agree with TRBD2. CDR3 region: CAWRGGLAGQETQYF. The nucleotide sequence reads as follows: TGTGCCTGGAGGGGGGGACTAGCGGGACAAGAGACCCAGTACTTC.